This entry is about one T cell receptor (beta chain). Other DNA sequences from this sample encode an identical CDR3 as well. V was shortened by 1 base and J by 7 bases, with 13 bases between the two germline ends. This CDR3 is built from 14 residues. In germline, CDR1 is LGHDT, CDR2 YNNKEL (reference sequence). Produced via immunoSEQ multiplex PCR; TCRdb's table is partial and in-frame only. The sample carries roughly 250,000 clones, about 88% recorded once. The entry originates in a study of blood T cell repertoires in COVID-19. The rearrangement links TRBV3-1 (or the pseudogene TRBV3-2) to TRBJ2-5; tentative D call: TRBD1 (5 bases). This TCR was recovered from a woman in her forties or fifties who had recovered from COVID-19. The sequenced sample was PBMCs or T cells enriched from blood (not recorded which). CDR3 in amino acids: CASSQGRGSGTQYF. The CDR3 DNA reads TGTGCCAGCAGCCAAGGAAGGGGTTCGGGGACCCAGTACTTC.